This T cell receptor beta chain derives from a study of blood T cell repertoires in COVID-19 (dated by TCRdb to the early 2020s). Turning to the overall study: The collaborator samples originated in the United States, Italy and Spain and spanned the acute and convalescent phases of COVID-19. HLA class I and class II types, where available, came from metadata supplied by the sample provider rather than from assay-based typing. The dataset comprised deeply sampled blood TCRbeta repertoires from subjects exposed to, actively infected with, or recovered from COVID-19. Samples came from the ongoing ImmuneRACE study (first 160 participants) plus 1,254 subjects from 6 global collaborators. The material from the prospective study consisted of cDNA or gDNA derived from T cells, B-cell-depleted T cells, or PBMCs. The repertoires were released in a freely available public database meant as a resource for research on the immune response to SARS-CoV-2. A de-identified subject ID, COVID-19 status, age in years and sex were almost always included in the sample metadata.

Turning to this clone: Its antigen specificity is not known. No base quality values were provided; no much bigger clone lies one nucleotide off.

TCRbeta CDR3 regions were amplified from genomic DNA by means of the immunoSEQ Assay, a bias-controlled multiplex PCR. On the study's bioinformatics: The number of nucleated cells in each sample was estimated by amplification of reference gene primers within the assay. Sequence reads were collapsed and filtered to measure the absolute abundance of every unique TCRbeta CDR3 rearrangement. Productive Simpson clonality was computed per sample as the square root of Simpson's diversity index over productive rearrangements. The clones in this table, taken by TCRdb from immuneACCESS, are in-frame only. Not every clone is retained; where verified, under half of the shortfall comes from an unresolved V gene, and the cause of the rest is unknown. The V and J calls and clone size were taken over from that table, and D and trimming were inferred from the DNA. The sample profile shows 300,000 to 400,000 clones; approximately 90% of them were found once. Approximately 1% of the sample belongs to the ten largest clones.

What the work shows at the level of the full study, not this receptor alone: How much clinical and demographic metadata was included differed by source and by participant, and the metadata was provided uncurated.

Clipping removes 2 bases from V and 6 bases from J, with 14 as the unmatched junction base count. Reading the germline V gene gives CDR1 SGDLS and CDR2 YYNGEE. The CDR3 numbers 17 residues from cysteine through phenylalanine. Solely the CDR3 DNA is kept, with 51 bases framed from the first base. Enrolling through a virtual design, the prospective study's participants ranged in age from roughly 18 to 89 years and lived across roughly 24 United States geographic areas. Cohort assignment in the prospective study relied on participant-reported clinical history from a screening survey and a study questionnaire. ImmuneRACE Cohort 3 recovered participants were defined by two consecutive negative NP/OP PCR tests, healthcare professional clearance, or symptom resolution. In the prospective study, mobile phlebotomists collected whole blood, serum and a nasopharyngeal or oropharyngeal swab from each participant. Over an approximately 2-month period, participants in the prospective study had the option of providing additional blood draws and questionnaires. Before DNA extraction, blood samples from the prospective study were shipped at room temperature or frozen.

The source of this sequence is a man aged 18 to 35 who had recovered from COVID-19. Sequenced material: PBMCs or T cells enriched from blood (not recorded which). The rearrangement combines TRBV9 with TRBJ2-1, with 7 bases matching TRBD1. Here is the DNA: TGTGCCAGCAGCGTTCTCCCGACAGGGTTTTTTTCCAATGAGCAGTTCTTC. Protein translation: CASSVLPTGFFSNEQFF.